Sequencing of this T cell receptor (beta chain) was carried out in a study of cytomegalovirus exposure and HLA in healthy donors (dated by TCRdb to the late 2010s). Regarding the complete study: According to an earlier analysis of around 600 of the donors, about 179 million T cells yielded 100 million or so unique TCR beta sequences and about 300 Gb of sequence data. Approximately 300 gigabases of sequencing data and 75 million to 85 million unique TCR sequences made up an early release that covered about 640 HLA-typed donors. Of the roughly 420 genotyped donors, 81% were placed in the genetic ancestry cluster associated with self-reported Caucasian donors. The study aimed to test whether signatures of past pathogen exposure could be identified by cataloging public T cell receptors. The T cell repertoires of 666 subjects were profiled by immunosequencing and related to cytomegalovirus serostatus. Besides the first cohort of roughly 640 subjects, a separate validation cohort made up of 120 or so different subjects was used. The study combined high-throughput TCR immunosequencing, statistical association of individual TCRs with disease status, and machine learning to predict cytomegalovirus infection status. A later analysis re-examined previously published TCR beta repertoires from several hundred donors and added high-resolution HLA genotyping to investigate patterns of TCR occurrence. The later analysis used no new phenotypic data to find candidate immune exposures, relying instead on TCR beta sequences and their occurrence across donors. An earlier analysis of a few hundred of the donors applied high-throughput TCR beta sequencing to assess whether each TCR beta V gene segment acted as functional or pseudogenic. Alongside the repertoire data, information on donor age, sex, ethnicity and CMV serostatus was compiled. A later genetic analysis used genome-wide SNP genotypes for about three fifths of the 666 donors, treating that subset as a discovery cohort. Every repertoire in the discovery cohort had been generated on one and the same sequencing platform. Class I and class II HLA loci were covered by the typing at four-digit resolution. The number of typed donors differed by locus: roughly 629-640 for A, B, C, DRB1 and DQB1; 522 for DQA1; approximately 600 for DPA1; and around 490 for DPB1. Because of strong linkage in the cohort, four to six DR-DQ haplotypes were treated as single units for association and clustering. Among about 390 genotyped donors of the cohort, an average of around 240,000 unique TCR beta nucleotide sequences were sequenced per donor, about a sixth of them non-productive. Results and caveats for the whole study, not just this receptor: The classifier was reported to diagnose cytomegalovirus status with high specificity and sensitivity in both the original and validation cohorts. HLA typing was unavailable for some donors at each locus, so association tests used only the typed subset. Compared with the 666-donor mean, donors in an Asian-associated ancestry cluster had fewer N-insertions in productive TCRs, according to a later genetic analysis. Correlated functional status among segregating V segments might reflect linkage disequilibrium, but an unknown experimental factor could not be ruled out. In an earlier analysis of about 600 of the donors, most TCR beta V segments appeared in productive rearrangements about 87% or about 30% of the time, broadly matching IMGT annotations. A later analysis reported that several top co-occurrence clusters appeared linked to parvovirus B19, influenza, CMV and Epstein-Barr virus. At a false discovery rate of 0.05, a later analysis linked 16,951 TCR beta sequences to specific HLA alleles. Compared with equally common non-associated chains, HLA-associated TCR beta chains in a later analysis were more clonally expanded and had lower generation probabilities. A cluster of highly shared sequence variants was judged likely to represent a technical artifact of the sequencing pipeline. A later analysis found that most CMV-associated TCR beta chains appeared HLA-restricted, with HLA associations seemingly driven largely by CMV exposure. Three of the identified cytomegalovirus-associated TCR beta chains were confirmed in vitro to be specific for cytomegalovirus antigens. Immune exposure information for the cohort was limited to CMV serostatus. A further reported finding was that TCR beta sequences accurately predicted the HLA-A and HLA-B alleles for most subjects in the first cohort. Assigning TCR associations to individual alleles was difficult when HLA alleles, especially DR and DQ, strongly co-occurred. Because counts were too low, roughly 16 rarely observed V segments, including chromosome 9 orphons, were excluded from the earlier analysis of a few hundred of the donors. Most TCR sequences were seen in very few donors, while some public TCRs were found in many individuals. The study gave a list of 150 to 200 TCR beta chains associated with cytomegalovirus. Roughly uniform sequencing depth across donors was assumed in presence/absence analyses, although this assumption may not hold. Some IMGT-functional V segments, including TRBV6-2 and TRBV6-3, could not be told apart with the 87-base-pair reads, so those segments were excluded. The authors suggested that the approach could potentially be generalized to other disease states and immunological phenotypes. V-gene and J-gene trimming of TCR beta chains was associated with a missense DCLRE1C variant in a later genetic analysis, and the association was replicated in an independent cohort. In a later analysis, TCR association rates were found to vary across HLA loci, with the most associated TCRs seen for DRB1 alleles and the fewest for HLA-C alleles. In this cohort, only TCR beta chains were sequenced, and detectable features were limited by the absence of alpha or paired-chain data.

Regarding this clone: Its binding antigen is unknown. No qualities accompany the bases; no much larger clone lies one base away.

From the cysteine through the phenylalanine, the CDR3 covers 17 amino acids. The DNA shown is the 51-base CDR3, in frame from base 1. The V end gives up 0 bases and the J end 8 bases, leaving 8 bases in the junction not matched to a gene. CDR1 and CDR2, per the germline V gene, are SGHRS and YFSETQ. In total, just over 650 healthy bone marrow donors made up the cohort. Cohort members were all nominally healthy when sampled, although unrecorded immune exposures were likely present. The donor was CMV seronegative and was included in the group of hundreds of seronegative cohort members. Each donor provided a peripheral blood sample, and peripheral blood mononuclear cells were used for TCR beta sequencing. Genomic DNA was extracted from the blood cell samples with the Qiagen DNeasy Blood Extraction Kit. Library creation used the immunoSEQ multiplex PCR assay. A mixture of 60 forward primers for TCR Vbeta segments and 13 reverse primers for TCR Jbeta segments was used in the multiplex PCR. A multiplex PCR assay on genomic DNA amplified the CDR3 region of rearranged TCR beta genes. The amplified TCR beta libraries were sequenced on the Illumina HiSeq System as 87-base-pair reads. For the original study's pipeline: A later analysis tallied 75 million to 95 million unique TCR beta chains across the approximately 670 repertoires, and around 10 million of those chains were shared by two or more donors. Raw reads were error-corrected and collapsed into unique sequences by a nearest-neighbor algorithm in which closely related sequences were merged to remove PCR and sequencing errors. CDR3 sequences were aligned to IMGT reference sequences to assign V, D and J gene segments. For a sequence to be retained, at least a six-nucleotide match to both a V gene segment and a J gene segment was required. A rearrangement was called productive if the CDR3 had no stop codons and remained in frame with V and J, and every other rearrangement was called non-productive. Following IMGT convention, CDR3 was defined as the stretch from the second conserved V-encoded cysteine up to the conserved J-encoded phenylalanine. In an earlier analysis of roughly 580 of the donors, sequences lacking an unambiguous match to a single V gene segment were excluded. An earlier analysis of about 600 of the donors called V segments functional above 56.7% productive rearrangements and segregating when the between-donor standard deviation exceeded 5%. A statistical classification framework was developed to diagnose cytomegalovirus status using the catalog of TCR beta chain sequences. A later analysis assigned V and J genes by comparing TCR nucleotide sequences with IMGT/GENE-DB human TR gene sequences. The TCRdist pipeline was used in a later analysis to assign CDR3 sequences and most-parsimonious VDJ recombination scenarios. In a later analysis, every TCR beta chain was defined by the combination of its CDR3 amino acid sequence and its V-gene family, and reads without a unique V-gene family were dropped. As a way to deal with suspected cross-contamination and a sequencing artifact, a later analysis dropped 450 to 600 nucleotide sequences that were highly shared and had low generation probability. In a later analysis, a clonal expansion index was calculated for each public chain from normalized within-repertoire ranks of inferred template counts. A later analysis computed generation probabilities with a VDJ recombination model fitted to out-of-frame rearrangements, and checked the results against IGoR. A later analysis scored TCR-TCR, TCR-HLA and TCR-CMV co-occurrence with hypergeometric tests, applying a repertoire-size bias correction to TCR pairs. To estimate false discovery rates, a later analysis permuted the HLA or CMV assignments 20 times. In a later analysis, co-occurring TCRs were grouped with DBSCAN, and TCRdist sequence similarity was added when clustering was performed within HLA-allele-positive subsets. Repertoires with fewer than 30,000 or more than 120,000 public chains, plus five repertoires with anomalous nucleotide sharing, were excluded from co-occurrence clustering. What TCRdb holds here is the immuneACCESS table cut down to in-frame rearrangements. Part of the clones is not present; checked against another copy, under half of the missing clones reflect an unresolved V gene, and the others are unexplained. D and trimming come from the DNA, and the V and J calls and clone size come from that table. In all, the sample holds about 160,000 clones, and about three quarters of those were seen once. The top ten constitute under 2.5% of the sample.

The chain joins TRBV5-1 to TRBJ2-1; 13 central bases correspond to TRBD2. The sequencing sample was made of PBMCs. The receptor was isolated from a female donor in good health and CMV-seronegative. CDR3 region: CASSLAQTSGGSDEQFF. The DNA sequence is TGCGCCAGCAGCTTGGCCCAGACTAGCGGGGGGTCTGATGAGCAGTTCTTC.